These 5 T cell receptor beta chains originate from one sample sequenced in a study of naive and memory T cell subsets. An equimolar mix of two oligonucleotides served as the beta constant-region primer for TRBC1 and TRBC2. Nested alpha and beta constant-region primers with the SP2 primer drove four PCR rounds on ligated cDNA. A single record per CDR3 protein comes from TCRdb applying MiXCR to the UMI-ligation and nested PCR reads. The repertoire includes 30,000 to 40,000 distinct CDR3 sequences, less than 20% of them detected once, and 3% to 3.5% sits in the top ten. Material: effector memory CD4+ T cells from blood. Subset: effector memory, CD45RA- CD27-. These receptors all stem from a human donor in good health.

In its sample, this clonotype was seen many times. The rearrangement uses TRBV15 and TRBJ1-5; weak D call: TRBD1 (5 bases). Germline CDR1 and CDR2: LNHNV and YYDKDF (reference sequence). The CDR3 contains 13 residues. V lost 5 bases and J lost 3, with 8 bases in between. For the CDR3, the DNA is TGTGCCACCAGCCCCAGGGACAATCAGCCCCAGCATTTT. Its protein product is CATSPRDNQPQHF.

This clonotype was seen repeatedly, ten times or more. The chain links TRBV10-3 to TRBJ2-7, with a weak D call TRBD2 (6 bases). The CDR3 spans 13 residues. Germline CDR1 reads ENHRY; CDR2 reads SYGVKD. Trimming left V 4 bases short and J 7 bases short, with 14 bases between. The chain's CDR3 is CAISGGLPEEQYF. CDR3 in DNA: TGTGCCATCAGTGGGGGACTGCCGGAAGAGCAGTACTTC.

This clonotype was picked up one time. The chain combines TRBV5-1 with TRBJ2-5, with D tentatively TRBD1 (5 bases). Germline assignment: CDR1 SGHRS and CDR2 YFSETQ. V was pared by 1 base and J by 3 bases, with 13 bases between. The CDR3 spans 15 residues. This CDR3 is CASSLRGLGKETQYF. The CDR3 DNA is TGCGCCAGCAGCTTGAGGGGTTTAGGGAAAGAGACCCAGTACTTC.

The gene calls are TRBV15 and TRBJ2-7; TRBD1 or TRBD2 may be the D gene (5 bases each). Germline V gene lookup returns CDR1 LNHNV and CDR2 YYDKDF (reference sequence). This CDR3 spans 14 amino acids. Trimming cost V 5 bases and J 5 bases, with 16 bases left between them. The CDR3 region is CATSERGPTDEQYF. CDR3 nucleotides: TGTGCCACCAGCGAGAGGGGACCCACGGACGAGCAGTACTTC.

V usage is TRBV5-1 and J usage is TRBJ2-3, with D uncertain. The CDR3 has 12 amino acids. Per the germline V gene, CDR1 is SGHRS and CDR2 is YFSETQ. With 4 bases removed from V and 6 bases from J, the gap between germline ends came to 9 bases. DNA for the CDR3: TGCGCCAGCAGCAAAAATATGGATACGCAGTATTTT. Translation: CASSKNMDTQYF.